One and the same sample provided the 27 T cell receptor beta chains below, sequenced in a study of cytomegalovirus exposure and HLA in healthy donors. The PCR was carried out with 60 Vbeta primers and 13 Jbeta primers. Clones were sequenced by immunoSEQ multiplex PCR, and TCRdb holds only the in-frame ones, with some missing. The sample lists some 110,000 clones, roughly an eighth occurring once. Sequencing was carried out using PBMCs. The receptors were sampled from a man aged 40-55 years in good health and CMV-seropositive.

The sample holds a few counts of this clone. The chain couples TRBV7-9 to TRBJ2-5; 8 nucleotides align to TRBD1. Germline V gives CDR1 SEHNR, CDR2 FQNEAQ (reference sequence). Trimming at V came to 5 bases and at J to 5 bases, leaving 16 bases not matched to a gene. The CDR3 sequence is 17 residues long. This CDR3 is CASSLWSGQGSFETQYF. Written as DNA, the CDR3 is TGTGCCAGCAGCCTATGGAGCGGACAGGGATCTTTCGAGACCCAGTACTTC.

This sequence joins TRBV2 and TRBJ1-2, with 9 bases that match TRBD1. Germline V lookup: CDR1 SNHLY, CDR2 FYNNEI. With V trimmed by 6 bases and J by 7 bases, 9 bases remained unmatched. CDR3 size: 14 residues. The CDR3 region has the DNA TGTGCCAGCAGCCCCGAGGGACAGGGACTTGGCTACACCTTC. This gives the protein CASSPEGQGLGYTF.

This clone was picked up a small number of times. This chain joins TRBV20-1 and TRBJ1-2; maybe TRBD1 (5 bases). Trimming stripped 6 bases from V and 7 bases from J, with 12 bases between. The CDR3 extends over 11 amino acids. Germline V lookup: CDR1 DFQATT, CDR2 SNEGSKA (reference sequence). The CDR3 is CSATPQGGYTF. Written as DNA, the CDR3 is TGCAGTGCCACCCCCCAGGGTGGCTACACCTTC.

The chain employs TRBV29-1 and TRBJ1-2; D remains ambiguous. This CDR3 comprises 11 residues. V lost 1 base, J lost 4 bases, and 4 bases lay in between. Germline CDR1 is SQVTM and CDR2 is ANQGSEA. CDR3 sequence: CSVEGLYGYTF. The CDR3 DNA reads as TGCAGCGTTGAAGGTCTCTATGGCTACACCTTC.

This clone was recorded only once. The gene calls are TRBV11-2 and TRBJ2-3; 8 nucleotides agree with TRBD2. Unmatched junction bases numbered 8, after V lost 5 bases and J lost 4 bases. In germline, CDR1 is SGHAT, CDR2 FQNNGV. This CDR3 contains 15 residues. Written as DNA, the CDR3 is TGTGCCAGCAGCCCGTTCGGGAGGGCCCCAGATACGCAGTATTTT. Protein: CASSPFGRAPDTQYF.

The chain couples TRBV28 to TRBJ2-7; 10 bases line up with TRBD2. In germline, CDR1 is MDHEN, CDR2 SYDVKM. With V trimmed by 0 bases and J by 6 bases, 5 bases remained unmatched. The CDR3 loop spans 15 amino acids. CDR3 loop: CASSLWASGSREQYF. The CDR3 bases are TGTGCCAGCAGTTTATGGGCTAGCGGGAGTCGCGAGCAGTACTTC.

This clone was detected only a few times. The chain carries TRBV5-6 and TRBJ2-2; the D is unclear. In germline, CDR1 is SGHDT, CDR2 YYEEEE. V was trimmed by 1 base and J by 4 bases, leaving 17 bases between them. CDR3 size: 17 residues. CDR3 protein: CASSLFGSRRSTGELFF. Written as DNA, the CDR3 is TGTGCCAGCAGCTTGTTTGGATCGCGGCGTTCCACCGGGGAGCTGTTTTTT. Full variable domain (missing parts from reference TRBV5-6 and TRBJ2-2): DAGVTQSPTHLIKTRGQQVTLRCSPKSGHDTVSWYQQALGQGPQFIFQYYEEEERQRGNFPDRFSGHQFPNYSSELNVNALLLGDSALYLCASSLFGSRRSTGELFFGEGSRLTVL.

This clone has a single count. The chain employs TRBV2 and TRBJ2-7, with unresolved D. The CDR3 sequence is 13 residues long. Trimming pared 7 bases from V and 4 bases from J, leaving 14 bases between. Germline CDR1 and CDR2: SNHLY and FYNNEI. The CDR3: CASNTDTQYEQYF. CDR3 coding DNA: TGTGCCAGCAACACCGACACCCAATACGAGCAGTACTTC.

This clone was seen a few times. J is TRBJ2-5 and V is TRBV7-3, with TRBD2 matching 8 bases. Germline V gives CDR1 SGHTA, CDR2 FQGTGA. V trimming: 2 bases; J trimming: 5 bases; junction bases outside the gene matches: 7. The CDR3 covers 15 residues. The CDR3 spells CASSLGGRPGETQYF. Here the CDR3 DNA reads TGTGCCAGCAGCTTAGGCGGGAGGCCCGGGGAGACCCAGTACTTC.

The V gene is TRBV10-1, the J gene TRBJ2-7, with TRBD2 identical over 7 bases. The CDR3 totals 13 residues. From germline, CDR1 is WNHNN and CDR2 SYGVQD (reference sequence). After removal of 6 bases from V and 6 bases from J, the junction contained 8 bases not matched to a gene. The CDR3 region is CASSNGLEGEQYF. CDR3 DNA: TGCGCCAGCAGCAACGGACTAGAGGGCGAGCAGTACTTC.

Points on this clone: At one of its ends the junction is not consistent with the germline gene, which may arise from a read error. This sequence joins TRBV11-3 and TRBJ2-5; 9 bases match TRBD1. Germline V gives CDR1 SGHNT, CDR2 YENEEA. The CDR3 is 14 amino acids. The CDR3 DNA is TGTGCCAGCAGCCCGGGGACAGGGAAAGATACCCAGTACTTC. Protein sequence: CASSPGTGKDTQYF.

The rearrangement uses TRBV5-1 and TRBJ2-7, with a weak D call TRBD2 (6 bases). Per the germline V gene, CDR1 is SGHRS and CDR2 is YFSETQ. Trimming shortened V by 0 bases and J by 4 bases, and 14 bases separated the two germline ends. The CDR3 totals 15 residues. CDR3 sequence: CASSLDPGSSYEQYF. The CDR3 nucleotides read TGCGCCAGCAGCTTGGACCCCGGGAGTTCGTACGAGCAGTACTTC. Full variable domain (outside the CDR3, taken from reference TRBV5-1 and TRBJ2-7): KAGVTQTPRYLIKTRGQQVTLSCSPISGHRSVSWYQQTPGQGLQFLFEYFSETQRNKGNFPGRFSGRQFSNSRSEMNVSTLELGDSALYLCASSLDPGSSYEQYFGPGTRLTVT.

This clone occurred a few times. The chain combines TRBV29-1 with TRBJ2-7; D not resolved. The CDR3 consists of 15 residues. Trimming pared 4 bases from V and 1 base from J, leaving 17 bases between. Per germline, CDR1 SQVTM and CDR2 ANQGSEA. CDR3 amino acids: CSVVAPGGSSYEQYF. The DNA for the CDR3 is TGCAGCGTTGTCGCCCCCGGCGGTTCTTCCTACGAGCAGTACTTC.

The chain uses TRBV19 and TRBJ1-1, with 8 bases that match TRBD1. CDR3 length equals 14 residues. CDR1 and CDR2 (germline): LNHDA, SQIVND (reference sequence). J gave up 7 bases and V 6 bases, and 10 bases lay outside the gene matches. Written as DNA, the CDR3 is TGTGCCAGTAGCCGGACAGGGTCAGGAGGTGAAGCTTTCTTT. Its protein product is CASSRTGSGGEAFF.

J is TRBJ2-2 and V is TRBV19; 7 nucleotides line up with TRBD2. The CDR3 is made up of 16 amino acids. CDR1 and CDR2 from the germline V gene are LNHDA and SQIVND (reference sequence). Germline trimming cut 3 bases from V and 0 bases from J; bases unmatched to any gene: 4. CDR3 nucleotide sequence: TGTGCCAGTAGTATTTGGCTAGCGGCGAACACCGGGGAGCTGTTTTTT. The encoded protein is CASSIWLAANTGELFF.

The chain links TRBV27 to TRBJ2-3; maybe TRBD1 (5 bases). Trimming shortened V by 7 bases and J by 3 bases, and 14 bases separated the two germline ends. The CDR3 loop spans 14 amino acids. CDR1 is MNHEY, CDR2 SMNVEV, per germline (reference sequence). The CDR3 DNA reads TGTGCCAGCACATCAGGGTTTCTTACAGATACGCAGTATTTT. Amino acids: CASTSGFLTDTQYF.

The chain combines TRBV2 with TRBJ2-1, with TRBD2 identical over 7 bases. Germline V gene data show CDR1 as SNHLY and CDR2 as FYNNEI. There are 13 residues in the CDR3. V trimming: 6 bases; J trimming: 10 bases; junction bases outside the gene matches: 9. The CDR3 here is CASRPSGKGEQFF. DNA of the CDR3: TGTGCCAGCAGACCAAGCGGGAAGGGAGAGCAGTTCTTC.

The chain employs TRBV4-1 and TRBJ1-1, with 8 positions matching TRBD1. The CDR3 runs to 18 residues. With 2 bases clipped from V and 8 bases from J, the junction kept 19 bases outside the gene matches. Germline-derived CDR1 and CDR2 are MGHRA and YSYEKL. The CDR3 nucleotides are TGCGCCAGCAGCCAATCTGGGGCAGGGGGCGCCCAAAAATCGGAAGCTTTCTTT. Translating it yields CASSQSGAGGAQKSEAFF.

This chain uses TRBV7-8 with TRBJ2-7; 9 positions agree with TRBD2. V shed 5 bases, J shed 3 bases, and the junction held 5 bases outside the gene matches. Germline V gene lookup returns CDR1 SGHVS and CDR2 FQNEAQ. The CDR3 is 14 residues long. The CDR3 coding sequence is TGTGCCAGCAGCGACCTTAGCGGGAGCTACGAGCAGTACTTC. Translation: CASSDLSGSYEQYF.

J is TRBJ1-1 and V is TRBV7-3; 9 nucleotides match TRBD1. CDR1 and CDR2 from the germline V gene are SGHTA and FQGTGA. After removal of 6 bases from V and 3 bases from J, the junction contained 2 bases not matched to a gene. The CDR3 runs to 13 residues. The CDR3 spells CASRRQGDTEAFF. CDR3 nucleotides: TGTGCCAGCAGGCGACAGGGGGACACTGAAGCTTTCTTT.

The chain links TRBV5-1 to TRBJ2-5; 9 bases are shared with TRBD2. The CDR3 contains 14 residues. V lost 3 bases and J lost 5; bases outside the gene matches: 5. CDR1 and CDR2 from the germline V gene are SGHRS and YFSETQ. The CDR3 is CASSWGLAGETQYF. The CDR3 DNA follows: TGCGCCAGCAGCTGGGGACTAGCCGGGGAGACCCAGTACTTC.

The chain couples TRBV27 to TRBJ2-3, with 10 bases fitting TRBD2. The CDR3 has 16 amino acids. The germline V gene encodes CDR1 MNHEY and CDR2 SMNVEV (reference sequence). Trimming cost V 7 bases and J 0 bases; bases outside gene matches: 7. The CDR3 bases are TGTGCCAGCAATTCCGGGACTAGCGTGAGCACAGATACGCAGTATTTT. Translation gives CASNSGTSVSTDTQYF.

This clone was observed a few times. The chain joins TRBV5-8 to TRBJ2-5; 11 bases are shared with TRBD2. The germline V gene encodes CDR1 SGHTS and CDR2 YDEGEE. The CDR3 consists of 15 residues. The junction had 3 bases not matched to a gene; V was cut back by 1 base and J by 4 bases. The chain's CDR3 is CASSLSLAGGETQYF. The CDR3 nucleotides are TGTGCCAGCAGCTTGTCTCTAGCGGGAGGAGAGACCCAGTACTTC.

This clone was observed a few times. The chain links TRBV4-1 to TRBJ1-6, with D possibly matching TRBD1 (5 bases). V lost 2 bases to trimming and J lost 8 bases, with 16 bases between them. This CDR3 is 16 amino acids long. Germline CDR1 and CDR2: MGHRA and YSYEKL. CDR3 DNA sequence: TGCGCCAGCAGCCAACCCGGGGGGAGGAAGGATTCACCCCTCCACTTT. It translates to CASSQPGGRKDSPLHF.

The rearrangement joins TRBV15 to TRBJ2-5, with 10 bases identical to TRBD2. With the DNA end fitting TRBJ2-7 better, the J assignment may be wrong. The CDR3 is 16 residues long. Germline CDR1 is LNHNV and CDR2 is YYDKDF (reference sequence). The CDR3 nucleotides are TGTGCCACCAGCAGAGGTCGCTTCGGACTAGCGGACGAGCAGTACTTC. Translating it yields CATSRGRFGLADEQYF.

This clone has more than one count but fewer than ten. This chain connects TRBV10-1 to TRBJ2-3; 7 bases align to TRBD2. After removal of 3 bases from V and 3 bases from J, the junction contained 0 bases not matched to a gene. CDR1 is WNHNN and CDR2 is SYGVQD in the germline V gene (reference sequence). This CDR3 is built from 13 residues. CDR3 DNA sequence: TGCGCCAGCAGTGAAGCGGGAACAGATACGCAGTATTTT. Translation gives CASSEAGTDTQYF.

This clone turned up a few times. The genes are TRBV7-2 and TRBJ2-1, with D unclear. The CDR3 extends over 12 amino acids. CDR1 is SGHTA, CDR2 FQGNSA, per germline. V shed 0 bases and J shed 6 bases, with 3 bases lying between them. The CDR3 sequence is CASSLALNEQFF. CDR3 DNA: TGTGCCAGCAGCTTAGCTCTCAATGAGCAGTTCTTC.